Each of the 32 T cell receptor beta chains below was sequenced from the same sample in a study of Graves' ophthalmopathy and Graves' hyperthyroidism. The TCR beta CDR3 regions underwent amplification from RNA transcripts. HTBI primers served in a first-round RT-PCR, which a second-round multiplex PCR followed. TCRdb re-called the multiplex PCR reads through MiXCR, storing one row per CDR3 protein. This table holds over 650,000 distinct CDR3 sequences, just over 40% found once. The sample comprised peripheral blood. The receptor set was obtained from an adult man with Graves' ophthalmopathy.

At least ten counts were recorded for this clonotype. The chain links TRBV6-5 to TRBJ1-5; 7 bases align to TRBD1. The CDR3 is 13 residues long. Trimming at V came to 2 bases and at J to 7 bases, leaving 2 bases not matched to a gene. Germline CDR1 MNHEY, CDR2 SVGAGI. In DNA, the CDR3 is TGTGCCAGCAGTTACGACAGGGTACAGCCCCAGCATTTT. This sequence encodes CASSYDRVQPQHF.

The sample holds many counts of this clonotype. J is TRBJ2-5 and V is TRBV19, with TRBD1 matching over 7 bases. Germline CDR1 reads LNHDA; CDR2 reads SQIVND (reference sequence). The CDR3 is 15 amino acids. J lost 4 bases, V lost 5 bases, and 10 bases had no gene match. CDR3 in amino acids: CASSRTGVERETQYF. The CDR3 nucleotides are TGTGCCAGTAGTCGAACAGGGGTGGAACGAGAGACCCAGTACTTC.

About this clonotype itself: With a much larger clone just one base away, this may be a read error. The chain uses TRBV10-3 and TRBJ1-2; D remains unclear. CDR3 size: 13 residues. V was shortened by 5 bases and J by 4 bases, with 11 bases between the two germline ends. CDR1 and CDR2 (germline): ENHRY, SYGVKD. The CDR3 is CAISYTRSYGYTF. The CDR3 DNA sequence: TGTGCCATCAGTTACACCCGTTCCTATGGCTACACCTTC.

V gene TRBV6-1 combines with J gene TRBJ2-7; 10 bases map to TRBD1. CDR1 is MNHNS and CDR2 is SASEGT in the germline V gene. Trimming at V came to 6 bases and at J to 6 bases, leaving 11 bases not matched to a gene. This CDR3 is 15 amino acids long. The CDR3 DNA follows: TGTGCCAGCAGCCAGAGACAGGGGGCGCAAGGCGAGCAGTACTTC. This encodes CASSQRQGAQGEQYF.

This chain uses TRBV25-1 with TRBJ1-2; 9 nucleotides line up with TRBD1. Per germline, CDR1 MGHDK and CDR2 SYGVNS. The CDR3 is 13 amino acids. V gave up 2 bases and J gave up 8 bases; unmatched junction bases: 3. CDR3 coding DNA: TGTGCCAGCAGTGAACGGGGGACAGGGGGCTACACCTTC. It yields the protein CASSERGTGGYTF.

This clonotype was seen once. The rearrangement joins TRBV7-2 to TRBJ2-5; D not certain. V was clipped by 5 bases and J by 3 bases, with 10 bases between them. The CDR3 has 13 residues. Germline V gives CDR1 SGHTA, CDR2 FQGNSA. CDR3 amino acids: CASSQEQKETQYF. Written as DNA, the CDR3 is TGTGCCAGCAGCCAAGAGCAGAAAGAGACCCAGTACTTC. Complete variable domain (other parts from reference TRBV7-2 and TRBJ2-5): GAGVSQSPSNKVTEKGKDVELRCDPISGHTALYWYRQSLGQGLEFLIYFQGNSAPDKSGLPSDRFSAERTGGSVSTLTIQRTQQEDSAVYLCASSQEQKETQYFGPGTRLLVL.

Notes on this clonotype: A much larger clone differs by one base, so this may be a read error. V usage is TRBV7-3 and J usage is TRBJ2-7; 9 nucleotides agree with TRBD1. Germline CDR1 and CDR2: SGHTA and FQGTGA. This CDR3 has 14 amino acids. With V trimmed by 4 bases and J by 2 bases, 3 bases remained unmatched. The CDR3 spells CASSYRGHPYEQYF. For the CDR3, the DNA is TGTGCCAGCAGCTACAGGGGGCACCCCTACGAGCAGTACTTC.

This chain joins TRBV29-1 and TRBJ1-3; 10 nucleotides align to TRBD1. The length of the CDR3 is 14 residues. Unmatched junction bases numbered 6, after V lost 6 bases and J lost 4 bases. The germline V gene has CDR1 SQVTM and CDR2 ANQGSEA. CDR3 DNA: TGCAGCGTCGTAGACAGGGGGCACGGAAACACCATATATTTT. Translation gives CSVVDRGHGNTIYF.

To note about this clonotype: A much larger clone differs from this one at a single base, so this may be a read error. The chain has TRBV2 and TRBJ2-7; possible D gene TRBD2, 5 bases. Germline CDR1 reads SNHLY; CDR2 reads FYNNEI. This CDR3 has 15 residues. Written as DNA, the CDR3 is TGTGCCAACAGTGATCAGAGCGGAAACACCTACGAGCAGTACTTC. This sequence encodes CANSDQSGNTYEQYF.

This chain connects TRBV4-3 to TRBJ2-2; tentative D call: TRBD1 (5 bases). CDR1 is LGHNA, CDR2 YSLEER, per germline. The CDR3 runs to 14 residues. V gave up 0 bases and J gave up 7 bases, with 9 bases separating them. The CDR3 coding sequence is TGCGCCAGCAGCCAAGAGGCAGGGATCGGGGAGCTGTTTTTT. This translates into CASSQEAGIGELFF.

This clonotype was recorded many times. The chain recombines TRBV12-3 or TRBV12-4 with TRBJ2-2; TRBD1 agrees at 8 bases. This CDR3 contains 15 residues. After removal of 6 bases from V and 2 bases from J, the junction contained 5 bases not matched to a gene. As DNA, the CDR3 is TGTGCCAGCAGACCCGGGACAGGAAACACCGGGGAGCTGTTTTTT. Translation: CASRPGTGNTGELFF.

As regards this clonotype: The junction departs from the called germline gene at one end, perhaps through a read error. V gene TRBV10-3 combines with J gene TRBJ1-4, with D possibly matching TRBD1 (6 bases). Germline CDR1 ENHRY, CDR2 SYGVKD. There are 17 residues in the CDR3. For the CDR3, the DNA is TGTGCCAGCAGTTACTCGACCAGTTCGGGGGGCGGTGAAAAACTGTTTTTT. The encoded protein is CASSYSTSSGGGEKLFF.

This clonotype was picked up many times. This chain uses TRBV11-1 with TRBJ2-5, with 11 bases aligning to TRBD2. The CDR3 contains 16 residues. CDR1 and CDR2 (germline): SGHAT, FQDESV (reference sequence). V lost 5 bases to trimming and J lost 2 bases; unmatched junction nucleotides: 7. The CDR3 sequence is CASSTGTSGPQETQYF. The CDR3 nucleotides are TGTGCCAGCAGCACGGGGACTAGCGGTCCACAAGAGACCCAGTACTTC.

To note about this clonotype: Since a much larger clone is just one base distant, this may be a read error. Written as DNA, the CDR3 is TGTGCCGGCAGCTTAGGTAATATGGAGACCCAGTACTTC. This codes for CAGSLGNMETQYF. This sequence joins TRBV7-7 and TRBJ2-5; D not certain. The CDR3 has 13 residues. Germline V lookup: CDR1 SSHAT, CDR2 FNYEAQ (reference sequence).

The chain employs TRBV7-3 and TRBJ1-5, with D tentatively TRBD1 (6 bases). Germline V gene lookup returns CDR1 SGHTA and CDR2 FQGTGA. With 5 bases removed from V and 7 bases from J, the gap between germline ends came to 12 bases. This CDR3 has 13 amino acids. The CDR3 is CASSRSRGQPQHF. The DNA for the CDR3 is TGTGCCAGCAGCCGATCCAGGGGCCAGCCCCAGCATTTT.

This chain uses TRBV25-1 with TRBJ2-5; 11 positions match TRBD2. This CDR3 is 16 amino acids long. Trimming cost V 6 bases and J 0 bases; bases outside gene matches: 6. CDR1 and CDR2 from the germline V gene are MGHDK and SYGVNS. CDR3 loop: CASSASSGGYQETQYF. CDR3 in DNA: TGTGCCAGCAGCGCATCTAGCGGGGGGTACCAAGAGACCCAGTACTTC.

The chain uses TRBV2 and TRBJ1-2, with TRBD1 identical over 7 bases. The germline CDR1 and CDR2 sequences are SNHLY and FYNNEI. The CDR3 has 15 residues. V lost 10 bases to trimming and J lost 3 bases; unmatched junction nucleotides: 14. The CDR3 loop is CATTGQLRRDYGYTF. The CDR3 nucleotides are TGTGCCACCACGGGACAGCTACGTCGGGACTATGGCTACACCTTC.

The chain employs TRBV7-9 and TRBJ2-3; TRBD2 aligns across 8 bases. There are 17 residues in the CDR3. Germline V gene data show CDR1 as SEHNR and CDR2 as FQNEAQ (reference sequence). V shed 2 bases and J 0 bases; nucleotides not matched to a gene: 7. The chain's CDR3 is CASSLPPSGSSTDTQYF. As DNA, the CDR3 is TGTGCCAGCAGCTTACCGCCTAGCGGGTCTAGCACAGATACGCAGTATTTT. Based on the CDR3 plus reference TRBV7-9 and TRBJ2-3, the full variable domain is DTGVSQNPRHKITKRGQNVTFRCDPISEHNRLYWYRQTLGQGPEFLTYFQNEAQLEKSRLLSDRFSAERPKGSFSTLEIQRTEQGDSAMYLCASSLPPSGSSTDTQYFGPGTRLTVL.

The sample holds a few counts of this clonotype. The CDR3 bases are TGTGCCAGTAGTATAGACAGGAGGGGGGAGCTGTTTTTT. The encoded protein is CASSIDRRGELFF. The rearrangement joins TRBV19 to TRBJ2-2, with a weak D call TRBD2 (5 bases). CDR3 size: 13 residues. V lost 0 bases, J lost 8 bases, and 7 bases lay in between. Germline V lookup: CDR1 LNHDA, CDR2 SQIVND (reference sequence). Filled out from reference TRBV19 and TRBJ2-2, the complete variable domain reads DGGITQSPKYLFRKEGQNVTLSCEQNLNHDAMYWYRQDPGQGLRLIYYSQIVNDFQKGDIAEGYSVSREKKESFPLTVTSAQKNPTAFYLCASSIDRRGELFFGEGSRLTVL.

The chain uses TRBV24-1 and TRBJ1-5; 10 bases are shared with TRBD1. V shed 5 bases and J 11 bases; nucleotides not matched to a gene: 5. CDR1 is KGHDR, CDR2 SFDVKD, per germline. The CDR3 loop spans 13 amino acids. CDR3 nucleotides: TGTGCCACCAGTGGGGGACAGGGGACGACCCAGCATTTT. It codes for CATSGGQGTTQHF.

For this clonotype: A much larger clone is a single base away; this may be a read error. The chain links TRBV10-3 to TRBJ1-1, with D unclear. Trimming took off 2 bases at V and 8 bases at J, with 12 bases between the two ends. The CDR3 has 13 residues. CDR1 and CDR2 from the germline V gene are ENHRY and SYGVKD. The CDR3 sequence: CAISEGRRPEAFF. For the CDR3, the DNA is TGTGCCATCAGTGAGGGGAGGCGTCCAGAAGCTTTCTTT.

This clonotype appeared once. The genes are TRBV2 and TRBJ1-3; 7 nucleotides match TRBD1. J was trimmed by 8 bases and V by 4 bases; bases with no gene match: 2. This CDR3 is built from 12 residues. Germline CDR1 SNHLY, CDR2 FYNNEI. CDR3 sequence reads: CASSGDSYTIYF. CDR3 bases: TGTGCCAGCAGTGGGGACAGTTACACCATATATTTT.

This clonotype was found many times. CDR3 in amino acids: CASSVGMSGDYGYTF. Here the CDR3 DNA reads TGTGCCAGCAGCGTTGGCATGTCAGGGGACTATGGCTACACCTTC. The rearrangement uses TRBV9 and TRBJ1-2; tentatively, D is TRBD1 (6 bases). The CDR3 consists of 15 residues. V lost 2 bases, J lost 3 bases, and 14 bases lay in between. The germline gives CDR1 SGDLS, CDR2 YYNGEE.

The genes are TRBV7-2 and TRBJ1-6; TRBD1 matches 10 bases. J was trimmed by 9 bases and V by 5 bases; bases with no gene match: 13. Looked up from germline, CDR1 is SGHTA and CDR2 is FQGNSA. The CDR3 totals 17 residues. The CDR3 nucleotides are TGTGCCAGCAGCCGGACCGACGGGACAGGGGAGGCTTCACCCCTCCACTTT. Residues: CASSRTDGTGEASPLHF.

The chain links TRBV6-6 to TRBJ1-5, with D possibly TRBD1 on 6 matching bases. The CDR3 covers 16 residues. Per the germline V gene, CDR1 is MNHNY and CDR2 is SVGAGI (reference sequence). Trimming removed 0 bases from V and 3 bases from J, with 12 bases in between. The CDR3 spells CASSYSGTHNNQPQHF. CDR3 in DNA: TGTGCCAGCAGTTACTCCGGGACACATAACAATCAGCCCCAGCATTTT.

CDR3 protein: CSAREVTGNYGYTF. The CDR3 DNA reads TGCAGTGCTAGAGAGGTAACAGGGAACTATGGCTACACCTTC. V and J are TRBV20-1 and TRBJ1-2, with a possible D match to TRBD1 (6 bases). CDR1 is DFQATT, CDR2 SNEGSKA, per germline (reference sequence). V lost 0 bases to trimming and J lost 2 bases, with 10 bases between them. This CDR3 region has 14 residues.

In its sample, this clonotype was seen many times. This sequence joins TRBV2 and TRBJ2-7, with 8 bases fitting TRBD2. The CDR3 covers 14 residues. The V segment lost 7 bases and the J segment 4 bases; nucleotides outside the gene matches: 9. CDR1 and CDR2 (germline): SNHLY, FYNNEI. The CDR3 DNA sequence: TGTGCCAGCAAGGGGAGTAGCGGGAAATACGAGCAGTACTTC. Translated: CASKGSSGKYEQYF.

This clonotype showed up many times. V and J are TRBV7-8 and TRBJ1-4, with D possibly TRBD1 on 5 matching bases. The CDR3 extends over 12 amino acids. Looked up from germline, CDR1 is SGHVS and CDR2 is FQNEAQ. V shed 5 bases and J shed 13 bases, with 14 bases lying between them. CDR3 nucleotide sequence: TGTGCCAGCAGCCAATACCGTGGGGGACTGTTTTTT. Its translation: CASSQYRGGLFF.

This clonotype was picked up many times. This chain joins TRBV9 and TRBJ2-2, with D unclear. The CDR3 covers 12 residues. V was clipped by 1 base and J by 7 bases, with 5 bases between them. Germline V gives CDR1 SGDLS, CDR2 YYNGEE. The CDR3: CASSVPSGELFF. CDR3 nucleotide sequence: TGTGCCAGCAGCGTACCGAGCGGGGAGCTGTTTTTT.

This clonotype was detected many times. V and J are TRBV10-3 and TRBJ2-2, with unresolved D. The CDR3 is 14 residues long. From germline, CDR1 is ENHRY and CDR2 SYGVKD. V dropped 4 bases and J dropped 1 base, with 7 bases sitting between them. CDR3 in amino acids: CAISGRGNTGELFF. Written as DNA, the CDR3 is TGTGCCATCAGTGGGAGAGGGAACACCGGGGAGCTGTTTTTT.

A few counts support this clonotype. The junction does not match germline at one end; this may be a read error. The CDR3 DNA reads as TGTGCCAGCAGTTACTCCGGGACAGACTACGAGCAGTACTTC. This encodes CASSYSGTDYEQYF. The chain carries TRBV10-3 and TRBJ2-7; 7 bases align to TRBD1. CDR1 is ENHRY, CDR2 SYGVKD, per germline. CDR3 size: 14 residues.

The rearrangement uses TRBV19 and TRBJ2-2; TRBD2 aligns across 7 bases. Per the germline V gene, CDR1 is LNHDA and CDR2 is SQIVND (reference sequence). There are 15 residues in the CDR3. J was trimmed by 7 bases and V by 0 bases; bases with no gene match: 5. CDR3 residues: CASSIDTGGGGELFF. CDR3 nucleotides: TGTGCCAGTAGTATAGATACAGGCGGGGGCGGGGAGCTGTTTTTT. Variable domain in full (rest from reference TRBV19 and TRBJ2-2): DGGITQSPKYLFRKEGQNVTLSCEQNLNHDAMYWYRQDPGQGLRLIYYSQIVNDFQKGDIAEGYSVSREKKESFPLTVTSAQKNPTAFYLCASSIDTGGGGELFFGEGSRLTVL.